One sample yielded the 14 T cell receptor beta chains listed below, sequenced in a study of blood T cell repertoires in COVID-19. The assay was immunoSEQ multiplex PCR, and TCRdb's table has in-frame clones only and misses some. The table includes roughly 100,000 clones, approximately 86% detected once. The specimen sequenced was peripheral blood. Receptor source: a woman aged 45-59 years with COVID-19, enrolled during active disease.

The chain recombines TRBV4-3 with TRBJ2-7; 9 nucleotides line up with TRBD1. This CDR3 is built from 15 residues. Germline V CDR1 and CDR2: LGHNA, YSLEER. The J segment lost 5 bases and the V segment lost 1 base, leaving 6 bases of the junction unmatched. Written as DNA, the CDR3 is TGCGCCAGCAGCCAAGCACAGGGGGCGGTCGACGAGCAGTACTTC. Its protein is CASSQAQGAVDEQYF.

The V call is TRBV5-1, the J call TRBJ2-2; 9 bases agree with TRBD1. CDR1 and CDR2 from the germline V gene are SGHRS and YFSETQ. Trimming took 2 bases from V and 5 from J; bases not matched to a gene: 7. This CDR3 region has 16 residues. DNA for the CDR3: TGCGCCAGCAGCTTTGGGGACAGGGATGGGACCGGGGAGCTGTTTTTT. It encodes CASSFGDRDGTGELFF.

The chain combines TRBV5-4 with TRBJ2-7; no clear D gene. With 4 bases removed from V and 0 bases from J, the gap between germline ends came to 11 bases. This CDR3 has 14 residues. Germline CDR1 SGHNT, CDR2 YYREEE (reference sequence). The DNA for the CDR3 is TGTGCCAGCAGCAATGAACAGAGCTCCTACGAGCAGTACTTC. Protein sequence: CASSNEQSSYEQYF.

The V and J genes are TRBV27 and TRBJ2-7, with D maybe TRBD2 (6 bases). The CDR3 spans 15 residues. The V end was cut by 0 bases, the J end by 0 bases, with 9 bases between. Germline lookup yields CDR1 MNHEY and CDR2 SMNVEV (reference sequence). This CDR3 is CASSLSMTSSYEQYF. Here the CDR3 DNA reads TGTGCCAGCAGTTTATCGATGACTAGCTCCTACGAGCAGTACTTC.

The chain is built from TRBV5-6 and TRBJ1-1, with TRBD1 matching over 9 bases. The CDR3 length is 15 residues. J was trimmed by 1 base and V by 3 bases; bases with no gene match: 4. Germline CDR1 SGHDT, CDR2 YYEEEE. DNA for the CDR3: TGTGCCAGCAGCTGGGTGACAGGGGGGAACACTGAAGCTTTCTTT. It is translated as CASSWVTGGNTEAFF.

V is TRBV6-1 and J is TRBJ1-2; D uncertain. The CDR3 has 13 amino acids. Trimming removed 2 bases at V and 2 bases at J, with 6 bases between. CDR1 and CDR2 (germline): MNHNS, SASEGT. CDR3 in amino acids: CASSEQRNYGYTF. CDR3 bases: TGTGCCAGCAGTGAACAGAGGAACTATGGCTACACCTTC.

This clone was detected ten times or more. The chain uses TRBV7-9 and TRBJ2-7, with a weak D call TRBD1 (6 bases). This CDR3 contains 16 residues. Trimming removed 5 bases from V and 3 bases from J, with 20 bases in between. Germline assignment: CDR1 SEHNR and CDR2 FQNEAQ (reference sequence). CDR3 DNA: TGTGCCAGCAGCCCAGCGGACAGACTCGCCTACTACGAGCAGTACTTC. It yields the protein CASSPADRLAYYEQYF. The full variable domain, in which reference TRBV7-9 and TRBJ2-7 provide the parts outside the CDR3, is DTGVSQNPRHKITKRGQNVTFRCDPISEHNRLYWYRQTLGQGPEFLTYFQNEAQLEKSRLLSDRFSAERPKGSFSTLEIQRTEQGDSAMYLCASSPADRLAYYEQYFGPGTRLTVT.

This clone was seen once. The V gene is TRBV18, the J gene TRBJ2-7; TRBD2 is a possible D gene (5 bases). CDR1 is KGHSH, CDR2 LQKENI, per germline. The CDR3 spans 15 residues. The germline V and J ends were trimmed by 0 bases and 4 bases, with 13 bases remaining between them. The DNA for the CDR3 is TGTGCCAGCTCACCACCAACTACCAGACTATACGAGCAGTACTTC. Translated, it gives CASSPPTTRLYEQYF.

The V and J genes are TRBV6-5 and TRBJ2-1; 8 bases line up with TRBD2. This CDR3 has 14 residues. Germline V gives CDR1 MNHEY, CDR2 SVGAGI. Trimming took 5 bases from V and 4 from J; bases not matched to a gene: 4. The CDR3 bases are TGTGCCAGCAGTCAGGCGGGGGGTTACAATGAGCAGTTCTTC. The encoded protein is CASSQAGGYNEQFF.

V and J are TRBV30 and TRBJ1-2; 7 bases are shared with TRBD1. The V and J ends lost 1 base and 0 bases, in that order; junction bases with no gene match: 2. The CDR3 extends over 14 amino acids. Germline CDR1 GTSNPN, CDR2 SVGIG (reference sequence). The CDR3 DNA sequence: TGTGCCTGGAGTGCGGGGACAGCTAACTATGGCTACACCTTC. Translation gives CAWSAGTANYGYTF.

This clone was seen a few times. The chain's CDR3 is CASTGTGDYGYTF. The DNA for the CDR3 is TGTGCCAGCACCGGGACAGGGGACTATGGCTACACCTTC. This chain connects TRBV7-9 to TRBJ1-2, with 10 nucleotides matching TRBD1. With 7 bases clipped from V and 3 bases from J, the junction kept 2 bases outside the gene matches. Germline CDR1 SEHNR, CDR2 FQNEAQ (reference sequence). The CDR3 has 13 amino acids.

V and J are TRBV19 and TRBJ2-3, with 8 bases that match TRBD2. V lost 0 bases and J lost 2; bases outside the gene matches: 4. This CDR3 is 16 amino acids long. CDR1 and CDR2 (germline): LNHDA, SQIVND (reference sequence). The CDR3 region has the DNA TGTGCCAGTAGTATAGAGGGGACTAGAGACACAGATACGCAGTATTTT. Translation gives CASSIEGTRDTDTQYF. The whole variable domain, remainder taken from reference TRBV19 and TRBJ2-3, is DGGITQSPKYLFRKEGQNVTLSCEQNLNHDAMYWYRQDPGQGLRLIYYSQIVNDFQKGDIAEGYSVSREKKESFPLTVTSAQKNPTAFYLCASSIEGTRDTDTQYFGPGTRLTVL.

The chain joins TRBV7-3 to TRBJ1-3; no reliable D call. V was cut by 5 bases and J by 7 bases, with 24 bases left in between. The CDR3 has 17 amino acids. CDR1 and CDR2 (germline): SGHTA, FQGTGA. As DNA, the CDR3 is TGTGCCAGCAGCCCACCCCCGTGGCTAACCCTGAGGAACACCATATATTTT. Translation: CASSPPPWLTLRNTIYF.

The chain uses TRBV11-2 and TRBJ2-7; 7 positions match TRBD1. Germline V CDR1 and CDR2: SGHAT, FQNNGV. The CDR3 extends over 13 amino acids. Unmatched junction bases numbered 4, after V lost 3 bases and J lost 5 bases. CDR3 region: CASSFRQGDEQYF. The CDR3 coding sequence is TGTGCCAGCAGCTTCCGACAGGGTGACGAGCAGTACTTC.